These 27 T cell receptor beta chains came from one sample sequenced in a study of long-term antiretroviral therapy in people with HIV (dated by TCRdb to between 2021 and 2022). The immunoSEQ hsTCRB v3.0 assay was used at survey level resolution for TRB variable region sequencing. Here the immuneACCESS table is served through TCRdb, limited to in-frame sequences with V and J called. Missing clones are a known gap in these copies; in checked studies unresolved V genes cover under half, and the rest lacks a known reason. This sample holds more than 10,000 clones; about 80% were observed only once. In total, the top ten clones hold approximately 14% of the sample. The sample was unsorted PBMCs, taken 1.3 years after starting antiretroviral therapy. The receptors originated from a woman between 18 and 30 years old with HIV.

The genes are TRBV6-5 and TRBJ2-7; 9 bases fit TRBD1. This CDR3 region has 14 residues. CDR1 MNHEY and CDR2 SVGAGI come from the germline V gene. The V and J ends lost 6 bases and 3 bases, in that order; junction bases with no gene match: 6. The CDR3 sequence: CASRRGQGFYEQYF. The CDR3 nucleotides read TGTGCCAGCAGGAGGGGACAGGGATTCTACGAGCAGTACTTC.

In this sample, this clone is medium-sized (0.01 to 0.1%). The genes are TRBV5-6 and TRBJ2-2, with D perhaps TRBD2 (5 bases). CDR3 length equals 13 residues. Deletions cut 6 bases from V and 8 bases from J, with 14 bases between. Germline CDR1 SGHDT, CDR2 YYEEEE. CDR3 loop: CASTFPGVGELFF. As DNA, the CDR3 is TGTGCCAGCACCTTCCCCGGGGTTGGGGAGCTGTTTTTT.

The chain links TRBV11-2 to TRBJ2-1; 8 nucleotides match TRBD2. Germline V lookup: CDR1 SGHAT, CDR2 FQNNGV. There are 15 residues in the CDR3. After removal of 0 bases from V and 7 bases from J, the junction contained 5 bases not matched to a gene. The CDR3 here is CASSLDGRAGNEQFF. In DNA form, the CDR3 reads TGTGCCAGCAGCTTAGACGGGAGGGCCGGTAATGAGCAGTTCTTC.

The chain employs TRBV7-7 and TRBJ2-3; 16 nucleotides line up with TRBD2. CDR1 and CDR2 (germline): SSHAT, FNYEAQ (reference sequence). V lost 5 bases to trimming and J lost 7 bases; unmatched junction nucleotides: 6. This CDR3 has 16 residues. The CDR3 sequence: CASSPGLAGGVHTQYF. The CDR3 bases are TGTGCCAGCAGCCCGGGACTAGCGGGGGGGGTTCATACGCAGTATTTT.

V gene TRBV10-3 combines with J gene TRBJ2-7, with 11 bases fitting TRBD2. CDR1 ENHRY and CDR2 SYGVKD come from the germline V gene. J gave up 6 bases and V 0 bases, and 4 bases lay outside the gene matches. CDR3 length equals 15 residues. CDR3 nucleotide sequence: TGTGCCATCAGTGAGTCTCTGACTAGCGGGATCGAGCAGTACTTC. Its protein is CAISESLTSGIEQYF.

V usage is TRBV2 and J usage is TRBJ2-3; unclear D gene. V lost 4 bases to trimming and J lost 10 bases, with 6 bases between them. This CDR3 is 10 amino acids long. Looked up from germline, CDR1 is SNHLY and CDR2 is FYNNEI. CDR3 sequence (DNA): TGTGCCAGCAGTGGCCGGTCGCAGTATTTT. Protein: CASSGRSQYF. The whole variable domain, remainder taken from reference TRBV2 and TRBJ2-3, is EPEVTQTPSHQVTQMGQEVILRCVPISNHLYFYWYRQILGQKVEFLVSFYNNEISEKSEIFDDQFSVERPDGSNFTLKIRSTKLEDSAMYFCASSGRSQYFGPGTRLTVL.

This chain joins TRBV15 and TRBJ2-2; TRBD2 matches 11 bases. CDR1 is LNHNV, CDR2 YYDKDF, per germline (reference sequence). The CDR3 sequence is 16 residues long. The V segment lost 1 base and the J segment 5 bases; nucleotides outside the gene matches: 3. This CDR3 is CATSRGTSGSTGELFF. DNA of the CDR3: TGTGCCACCAGCAGAGGGACTAGCGGGTCTACCGGGGAGCTGTTTTTT.

This rearrangement joins TRBV9 to TRBJ2-1, with D perhaps matching TRBD2 (5 bases). The CDR3 has 13 amino acids. Trimming took 7 bases from V and 7 from J, leaving 15 bases between them. CDR1 and CDR2 (germline): SGDLS, YYNGEE. CDR3 sequence (DNA): TGTGCCAGCGGACCTTCGAGGGAGAATGAGCAGTTCTTC. Translation: CASGPSRENEQFF. Filled out from reference TRBV9 and TRBJ2-1, the complete variable domain reads DSGVTQTPKHLITATGQRVTLRCSPRSGDLSVYWYQQSLDQGLQFLIQYYNGEERAKGNILERFSAQQFPDLHSELNLSSLELGDSALYFCASGPSRENEQFFGPGTRLTVL.

J is TRBJ1-1 and V is TRBV6-6; D gene unclear. The CDR3 loop spans 10 amino acids. Per the germline V gene, CDR1 is MNHNY and CDR2 is SVGAGI (reference sequence). Trimming stripped 7 bases from V and 5 bases from J, with 5 bases between. CDR3 region: CASIETEAFF. The DNA of the CDR3 is TGTGCCAGCATCGAAACTGAAGCTTTCTTT.

V gene TRBV27 combines with J gene TRBJ1-1; D remains ambiguous. The CDR3 extends over 13 amino acids. V shed 4 bases and J shed 0 bases, with 6 bases lying between them. Germline CDR1 is MNHEY and CDR2 is SMNVEV (reference sequence). This chain's CDR3 is CASSWAVNTEAFF. In DNA, the CDR3 is TGTGCCAGCAGTTGGGCGGTGAACACTGAAGCTTTCTTT.

The chain employs TRBV6-5 and TRBJ1-1; tentatively, D is TRBD1 (6 bases). The germline CDR1 and CDR2 sequences are MNHEY and SVGAGI. The CDR3 spans 14 residues. V was shortened by 2 bases and J by 1 base, with 8 bases between the two germline ends. CDR3 protein: CASSYGGGNTEAFF. CDR3 coding DNA: TGTGCCAGCAGTTACGGAGGGGGGAACACTGAAGCTTTCTTT.

The J gene is TRBJ2-7, the V gene TRBV25-1, with no clear D. The CDR3 totals 15 residues. V lost 1 base and J lost 3, with 13 bases in between. Germline CDR1 and CDR2: MGHDK and SYGVNS. This CDR3 reads CASSESTPLLYEQYF. CDR3 bases: TGTGCCAGCAGTGAATCGACACCCCTACTCTACGAGCAGTACTTC.

The chain recombines TRBV28 with TRBJ2-7; 8 bases fit TRBD1. V was clipped by 5 bases and J by 6 bases; unmatched bases: 6. CDR3 length equals 13 residues. Germline assignment: CDR1 MDHEN and CDR2 SYDVKM. CDR3 in DNA: TGTGCCAGCAGTACCACAGGGGGGCGCGAGCAGTACTTC. Residues: CASSTTGGREQYF.

The gene calls are TRBV15 and TRBJ2-6; 8 bases match TRBD2. Trimming took 1 base from V and 1 from J; bases not matched to a gene: 3. CDR1 is LNHNV and CDR2 is YYDKDF in the germline V gene (reference sequence). This CDR3 contains 17 residues. The CDR3 nucleotides are TGTGCCACCAGCAGAGCCCGGGGGGGTTCTGGGGCCAACGTCCTGACTTTC. It specifies CATSRARGGSGANVLTF.

The chain carries TRBV7-2 and TRBJ2-3, with 9 bases identical to TRBD2. CDR1 and CDR2 from the germline V gene are SGHTA and FQGNSA. The CDR3 contains 16 residues. The junction had 4 bases not matched to a gene; V was cut back by 1 base and J by 2 bases. This chain's CDR3 is CASSLGAGGVTDTQYF. CDR3 coding DNA: TGTGCCAGCAGCTTAGGGGCGGGGGGGGTCACAGATACGCAGTATTTT.

The chain is built from TRBV19 and TRBJ1-1; TRBD1 is a possible D gene (6 bases). The germline gives CDR1 LNHDA, CDR2 SQIVND (reference sequence). V gave up 4 bases and J gave up 0 bases, with 9 bases separating them. The CDR3 contains 14 residues. This CDR3 is CASSTGQLNTEAFF. Written as DNA, the CDR3 is TGTGCCAGTAGTACTGGACAGCTGAACACTGAAGCTTTCTTT.

The V gene is TRBV10-3, the J gene TRBJ1-6; D not resolved. The CDR3 contains 15 residues. The V gene lost 0 bases and the J gene lost 8 bases, with 11 bases spanning the gap. Germline V gives CDR1 ENHRY, CDR2 SYGVKD. This CDR3 reads CAISESGFSDSPLHF. CDR3 in DNA: TGTGCCATCAGTGAGTCGGGGTTCTCGGATTCACCCCTCCACTTT.

V is TRBV2 and J is TRBJ1-2; 9 positions match TRBD1. The CDR3 totals 15 residues. Germline CDR1 and CDR2: SNHLY and FYNNEI. Losses at the gene ends were 5 bases for V and 3 bases for J; bases not matched to a gene: 7. CDR3 loop: CASSSQGAWDYGYTF. The CDR3 DNA follows: TGTGCCAGCAGTTCACAGGGGGCTTGGGACTATGGCTACACCTTC.

V and J are TRBV9 and TRBJ1-6; D is ambiguous. The V end lost 0 bases, the J end lost 13 bases, and 17 bases lay between the germline ends. CDR1 SGDLS and CDR2 YYNGEE come from the germline V gene. This CDR3 is 15 amino acids long. In nucleotides, the CDR3 is TGTGCCAGCAGCGTAGGCTCGTCTGGGAGTCCCCCCCTCCACTTT. Translation gives CASSVGSSGSPPLHF.

The chain uses TRBV10-3 and TRBJ1-3; D is perhaps TRBD1 (6 bases). Per the germline V gene, CDR1 is ENHRY and CDR2 is SYGVKD. This CDR3 contains 15 residues. Trimming stripped 8 bases from V and 7 bases from J, with 21 bases between. CDR3 DNA sequence: TGTGCCATCGGGGACGACAGGATAAATTTCAACACCATATATTTT. It is translated as CAIGDDRINFNTIYF.

This clone was seen a handful of times. The chain couples TRBV5-1 to TRBJ1-1, with 9 nucleotides matching TRBD1. This CDR3 has 17 residues. Germline assignment: CDR1 SGHRS and CDR2 YFSETQ. Losses at the gene ends were 4 bases for V and 0 bases for J; bases not matched to a gene: 10. The CDR3 is CASSALGQGRLNTEAFF. The CDR3 DNA is TGCGCCAGCAGCGCCCTCGGACAGGGGCGCTTGAACACTGAAGCTTTCTTT. Combining the CDR3 with reference TRBV5-1 and TRBJ1-1 gives the whole variable domain KAGVTQTPRYLIKTRGQQVTLSCSPISGHRSVSWYQQTPGQGLQFLFEYFSETQRNKGNFPGRFSGRQFSNSRSEMNVSTLELGDSALYLCASSALGQGRLNTEAFFGQGTRLTVV.

The chain couples TRBV29-1 to TRBJ1-1; TRBD1 is a possible D gene (5 bases). Trimming removed 7 bases from V and 5 bases from J, with 11 bases in between. In germline, CDR1 is SQVTM, CDR2 ANQGSEA. The CDR3 spans 11 residues. The CDR3 protein is CSALGVTEAFF. The CDR3 DNA reads as TGCAGCGCCTTAGGGGTGACTGAAGCTTTCTTT.

The V gene is TRBV2, the J gene TRBJ1-4, with 7 positions matching TRBD1. CDR1 SNHLY and CDR2 FYNNEI come from the germline V gene. V dropped 4 bases and J dropped 5; count of bases not matched to a gene: 10. This CDR3 has 16 residues. The CDR3 DNA reads TGTGCCAGCAGTGGAAGTAGGAGACAGGGAAATGAAAAACTGTTTTTT. Encoded protein: CASSGSRRQGNEKLFF.

The chain employs TRBV18 and TRBJ1-6; 8 bases fit TRBD1. Germline V gene lookup returns CDR1 KGHSH and CDR2 LQKENI. The CDR3 is 15 residues long. J lost 7 bases, V lost 6 bases, and 8 bases had no gene match. DNA for the CDR3: TGTGCCAGCTCCCCCAAGGACAGGGAAAATTCACCCCTCCACTTT. Translation gives CASSPKDRENSPLHF.

The chain carries TRBV10-3 and TRBJ1-5, with unresolved D. V lost 3 bases, J lost 0 bases, and 12 bases lay in between. The germline V gene has CDR1 ENHRY and CDR2 SYGVKD. This CDR3 region has 16 residues. The CDR3 loop reads CAISDPGTPSNQPQHF. The CDR3, as DNA: TGTGCCATCAGTGACCCGGGTACACCTAGCAATCAGCCCCAGCATTTT.

The J gene is TRBJ2-7, the V gene TRBV6-1; TRBD2 is a possible D gene (6 bases). The V gene lost 5 bases and the J gene lost 3 bases, with 11 bases spanning the gap. CDR3 length: 13 amino acids. Germline loops: CDR1 MNHNS, CDR2 SASEGT. The CDR3 nucleotides read TGTGCCAGCAGTCTGACTAGAGTCTACGAGCAGTACTTC. It is translated as CASSLTRVYEQYF.

The V and J genes are TRBV6-1 and TRBJ1-3; D gene ambiguous. Germline CDR1 MNHNS, CDR2 SASEGT. CDR3 length: 12 residues. V lost 6 bases and J 8 bases, leaving 11 bases between the germline ends. CDR3 protein: CASSSDGDTIYF. As DNA, the CDR3 is TGTGCCAGCAGCTCCGACGGTGACACCATATATTTT.